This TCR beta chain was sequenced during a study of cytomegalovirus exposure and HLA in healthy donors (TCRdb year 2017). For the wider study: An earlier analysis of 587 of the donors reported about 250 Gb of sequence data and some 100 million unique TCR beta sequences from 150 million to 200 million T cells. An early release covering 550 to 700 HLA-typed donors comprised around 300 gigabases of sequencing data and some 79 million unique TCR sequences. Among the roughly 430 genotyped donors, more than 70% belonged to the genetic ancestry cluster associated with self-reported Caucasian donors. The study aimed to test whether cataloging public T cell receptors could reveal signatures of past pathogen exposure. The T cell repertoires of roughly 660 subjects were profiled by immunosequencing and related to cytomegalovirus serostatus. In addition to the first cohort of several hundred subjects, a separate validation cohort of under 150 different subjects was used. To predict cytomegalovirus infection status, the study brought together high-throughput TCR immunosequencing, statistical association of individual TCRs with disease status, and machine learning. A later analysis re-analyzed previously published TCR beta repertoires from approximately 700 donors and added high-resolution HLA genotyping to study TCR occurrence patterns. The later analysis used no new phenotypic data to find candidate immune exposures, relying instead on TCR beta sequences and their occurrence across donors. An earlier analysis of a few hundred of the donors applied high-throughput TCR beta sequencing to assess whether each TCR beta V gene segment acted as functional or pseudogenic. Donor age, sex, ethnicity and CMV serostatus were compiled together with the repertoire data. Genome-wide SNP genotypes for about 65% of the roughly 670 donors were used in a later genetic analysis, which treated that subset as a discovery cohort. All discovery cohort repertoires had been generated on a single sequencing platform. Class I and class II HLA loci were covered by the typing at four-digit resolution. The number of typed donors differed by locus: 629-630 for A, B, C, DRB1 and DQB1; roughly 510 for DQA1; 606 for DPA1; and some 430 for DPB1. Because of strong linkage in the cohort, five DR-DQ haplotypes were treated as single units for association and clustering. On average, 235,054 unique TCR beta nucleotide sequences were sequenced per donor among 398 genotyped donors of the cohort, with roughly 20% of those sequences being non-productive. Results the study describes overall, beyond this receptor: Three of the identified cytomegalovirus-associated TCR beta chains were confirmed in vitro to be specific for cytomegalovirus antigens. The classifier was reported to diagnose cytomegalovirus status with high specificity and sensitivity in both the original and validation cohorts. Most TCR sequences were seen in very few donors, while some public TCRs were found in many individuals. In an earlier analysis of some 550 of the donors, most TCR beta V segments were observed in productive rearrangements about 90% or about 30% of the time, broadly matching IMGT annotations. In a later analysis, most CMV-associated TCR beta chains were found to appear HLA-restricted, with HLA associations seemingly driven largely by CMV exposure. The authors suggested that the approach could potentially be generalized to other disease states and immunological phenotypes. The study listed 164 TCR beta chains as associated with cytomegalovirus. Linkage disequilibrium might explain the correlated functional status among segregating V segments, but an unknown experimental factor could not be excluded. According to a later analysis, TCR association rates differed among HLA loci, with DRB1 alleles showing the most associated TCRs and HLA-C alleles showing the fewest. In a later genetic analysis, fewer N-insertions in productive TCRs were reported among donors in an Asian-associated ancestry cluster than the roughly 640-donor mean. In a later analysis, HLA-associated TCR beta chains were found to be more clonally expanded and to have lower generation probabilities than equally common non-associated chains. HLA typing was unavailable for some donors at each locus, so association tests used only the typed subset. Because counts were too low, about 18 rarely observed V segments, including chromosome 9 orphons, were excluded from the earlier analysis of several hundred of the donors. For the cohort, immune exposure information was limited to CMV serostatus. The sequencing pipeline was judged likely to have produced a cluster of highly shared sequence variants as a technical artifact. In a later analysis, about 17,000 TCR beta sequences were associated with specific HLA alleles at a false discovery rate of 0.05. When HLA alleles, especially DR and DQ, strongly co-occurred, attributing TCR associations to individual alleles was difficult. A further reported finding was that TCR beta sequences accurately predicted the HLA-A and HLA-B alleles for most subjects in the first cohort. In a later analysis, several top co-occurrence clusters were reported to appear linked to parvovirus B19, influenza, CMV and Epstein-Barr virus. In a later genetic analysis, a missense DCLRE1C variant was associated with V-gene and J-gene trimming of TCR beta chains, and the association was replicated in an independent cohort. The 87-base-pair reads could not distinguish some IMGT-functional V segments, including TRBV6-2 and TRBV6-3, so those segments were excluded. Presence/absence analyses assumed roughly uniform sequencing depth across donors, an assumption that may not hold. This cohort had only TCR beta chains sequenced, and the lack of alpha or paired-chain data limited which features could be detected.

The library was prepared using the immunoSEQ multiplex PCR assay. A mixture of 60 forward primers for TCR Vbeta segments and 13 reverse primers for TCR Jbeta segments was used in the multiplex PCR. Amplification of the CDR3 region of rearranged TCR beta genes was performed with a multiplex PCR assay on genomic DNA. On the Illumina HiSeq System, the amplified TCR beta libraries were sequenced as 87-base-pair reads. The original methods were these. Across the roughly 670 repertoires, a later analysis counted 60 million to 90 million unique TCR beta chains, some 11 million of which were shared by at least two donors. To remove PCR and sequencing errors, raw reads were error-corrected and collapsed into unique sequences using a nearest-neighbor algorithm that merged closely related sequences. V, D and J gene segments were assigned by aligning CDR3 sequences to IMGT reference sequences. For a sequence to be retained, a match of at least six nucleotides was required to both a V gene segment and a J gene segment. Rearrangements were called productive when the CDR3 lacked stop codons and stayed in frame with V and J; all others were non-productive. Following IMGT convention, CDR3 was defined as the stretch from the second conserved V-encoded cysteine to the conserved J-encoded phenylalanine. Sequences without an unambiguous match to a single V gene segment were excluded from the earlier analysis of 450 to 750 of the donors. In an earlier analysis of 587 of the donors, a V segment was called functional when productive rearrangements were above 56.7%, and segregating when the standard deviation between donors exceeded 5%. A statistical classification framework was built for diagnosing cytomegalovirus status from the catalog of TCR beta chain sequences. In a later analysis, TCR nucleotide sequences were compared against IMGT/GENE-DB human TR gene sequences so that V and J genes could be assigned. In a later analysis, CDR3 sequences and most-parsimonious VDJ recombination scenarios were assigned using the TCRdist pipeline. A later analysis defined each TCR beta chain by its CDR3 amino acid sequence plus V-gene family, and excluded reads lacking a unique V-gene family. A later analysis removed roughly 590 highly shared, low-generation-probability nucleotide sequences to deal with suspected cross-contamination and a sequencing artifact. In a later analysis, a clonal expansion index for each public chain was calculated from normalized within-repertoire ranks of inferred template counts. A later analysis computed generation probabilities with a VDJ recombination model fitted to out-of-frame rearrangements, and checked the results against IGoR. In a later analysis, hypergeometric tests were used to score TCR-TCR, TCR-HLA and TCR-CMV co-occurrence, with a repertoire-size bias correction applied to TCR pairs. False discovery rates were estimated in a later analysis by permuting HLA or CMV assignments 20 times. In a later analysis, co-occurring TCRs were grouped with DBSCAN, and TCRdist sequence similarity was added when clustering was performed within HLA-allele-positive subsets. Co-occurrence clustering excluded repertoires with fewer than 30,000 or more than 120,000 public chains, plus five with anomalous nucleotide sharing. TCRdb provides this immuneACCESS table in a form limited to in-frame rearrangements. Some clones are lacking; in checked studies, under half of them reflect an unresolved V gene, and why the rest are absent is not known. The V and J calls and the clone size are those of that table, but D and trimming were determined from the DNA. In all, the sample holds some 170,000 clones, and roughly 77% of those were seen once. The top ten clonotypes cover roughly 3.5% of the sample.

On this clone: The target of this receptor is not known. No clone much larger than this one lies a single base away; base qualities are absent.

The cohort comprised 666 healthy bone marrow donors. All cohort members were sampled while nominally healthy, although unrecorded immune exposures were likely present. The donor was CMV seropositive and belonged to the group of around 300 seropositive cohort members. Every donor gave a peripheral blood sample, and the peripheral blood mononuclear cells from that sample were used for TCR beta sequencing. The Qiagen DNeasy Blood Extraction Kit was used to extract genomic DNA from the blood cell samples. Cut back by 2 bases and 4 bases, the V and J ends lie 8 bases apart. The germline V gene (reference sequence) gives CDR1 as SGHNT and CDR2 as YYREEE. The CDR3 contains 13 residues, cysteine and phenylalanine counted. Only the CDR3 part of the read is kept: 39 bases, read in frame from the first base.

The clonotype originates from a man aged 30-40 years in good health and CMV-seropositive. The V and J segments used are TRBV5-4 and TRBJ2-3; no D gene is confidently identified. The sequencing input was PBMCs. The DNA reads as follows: TGTGCCAGCAGCTTAAAAGAGGCAGATACGCAGTATTTT. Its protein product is CASSLKEADTQYF.